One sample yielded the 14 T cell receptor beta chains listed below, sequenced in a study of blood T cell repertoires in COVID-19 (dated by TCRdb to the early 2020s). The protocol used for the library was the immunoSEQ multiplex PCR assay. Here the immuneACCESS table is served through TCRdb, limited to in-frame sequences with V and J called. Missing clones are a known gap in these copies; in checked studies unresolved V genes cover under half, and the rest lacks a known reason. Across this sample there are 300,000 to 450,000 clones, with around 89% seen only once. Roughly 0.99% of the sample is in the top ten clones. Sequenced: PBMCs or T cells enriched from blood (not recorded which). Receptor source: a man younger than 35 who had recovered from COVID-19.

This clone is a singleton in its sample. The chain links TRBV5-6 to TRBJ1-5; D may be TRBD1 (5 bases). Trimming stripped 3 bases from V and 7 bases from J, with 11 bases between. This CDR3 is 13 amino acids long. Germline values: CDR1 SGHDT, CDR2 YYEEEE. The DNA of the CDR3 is TGTGCCAGCAGCTCACGGGGGGGGCAGCCCCAGCATTTT. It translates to CASSSRGGQPQHF.

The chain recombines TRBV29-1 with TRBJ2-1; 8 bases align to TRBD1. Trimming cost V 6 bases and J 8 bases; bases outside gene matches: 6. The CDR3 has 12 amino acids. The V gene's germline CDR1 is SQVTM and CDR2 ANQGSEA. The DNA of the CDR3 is TGCAGCGTCGGGGACAGGTGGGATGAGCAGTTCTTC. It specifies CSVGDRWDEQFF.

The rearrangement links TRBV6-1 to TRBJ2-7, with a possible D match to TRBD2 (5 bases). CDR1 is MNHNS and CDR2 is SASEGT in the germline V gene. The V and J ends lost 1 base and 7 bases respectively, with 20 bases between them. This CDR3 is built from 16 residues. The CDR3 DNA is TGTGCCAGCAGTGAAGGCCCGGACTGGATAGAGCGGGAGCAGTACTTC. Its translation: CASSEGPDWIEREQYF.

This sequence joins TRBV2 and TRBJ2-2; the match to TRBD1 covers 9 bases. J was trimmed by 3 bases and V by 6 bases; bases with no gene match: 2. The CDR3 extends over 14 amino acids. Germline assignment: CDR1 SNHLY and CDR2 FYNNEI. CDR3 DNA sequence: TGTGCCAGCAGGGGACAGGGAGACACCGGGGAGCTGTTTTTT. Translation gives CASRGQGDTGELFF.

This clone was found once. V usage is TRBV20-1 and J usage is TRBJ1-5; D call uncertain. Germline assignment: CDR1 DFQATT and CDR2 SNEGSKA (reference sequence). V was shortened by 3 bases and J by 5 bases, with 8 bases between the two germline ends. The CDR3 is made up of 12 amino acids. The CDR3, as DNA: TGCAGTGCTAGTATTCGAGATCAGCCCCAGCATTTT. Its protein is CSASIRDQPQHF.

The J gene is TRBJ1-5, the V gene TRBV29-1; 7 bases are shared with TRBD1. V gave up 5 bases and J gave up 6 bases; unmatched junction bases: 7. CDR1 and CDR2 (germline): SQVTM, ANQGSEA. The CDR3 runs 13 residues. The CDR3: CSVRQGEGQPQHF. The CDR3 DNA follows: TGCAGCGTTAGACAGGGTGAGGGTCAGCCCCAGCATTTT.

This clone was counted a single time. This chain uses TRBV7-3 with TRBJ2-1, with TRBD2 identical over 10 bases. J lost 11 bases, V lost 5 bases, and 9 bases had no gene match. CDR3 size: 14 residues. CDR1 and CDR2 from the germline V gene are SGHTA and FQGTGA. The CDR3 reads CASSPTSGNPQQFF. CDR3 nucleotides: TGTGCCAGCAGCCCAACTAGCGGGAACCCTCAGCAGTTCTTC.

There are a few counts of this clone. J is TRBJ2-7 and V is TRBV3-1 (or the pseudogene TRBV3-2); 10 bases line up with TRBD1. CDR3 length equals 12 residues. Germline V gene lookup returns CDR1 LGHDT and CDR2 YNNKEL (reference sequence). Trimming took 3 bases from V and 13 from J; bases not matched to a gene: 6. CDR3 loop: CASSQSGTGVYF. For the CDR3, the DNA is TGTGCCAGCAGCCAGTCCGGGACAGGGGTTTACTTC.

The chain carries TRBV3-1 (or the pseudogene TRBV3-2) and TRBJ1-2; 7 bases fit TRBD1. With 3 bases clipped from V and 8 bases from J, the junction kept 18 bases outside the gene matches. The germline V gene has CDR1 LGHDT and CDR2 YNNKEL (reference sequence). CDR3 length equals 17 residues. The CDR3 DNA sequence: TGTGCCAGCAGCCATTATGGGACAGTCTATCGAGTGAGGGGCTACACCTTC. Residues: CASSHYGTVYRVRGYTF.

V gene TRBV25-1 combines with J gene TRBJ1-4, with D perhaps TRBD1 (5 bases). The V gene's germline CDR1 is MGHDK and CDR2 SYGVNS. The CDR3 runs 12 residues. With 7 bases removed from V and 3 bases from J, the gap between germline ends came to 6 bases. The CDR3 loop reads CASNRPNEKLFF. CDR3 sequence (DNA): TGTGCCAGCAACAGGCCTAATGAAAAACTGTTTTTT. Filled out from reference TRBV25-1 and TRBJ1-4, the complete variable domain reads EADIYQTPRYLVIGTGKKITLECSQTMGHDKMYWYQQDPGMELHLIHYSYGVNSTEKGDLSSESTVSRIRTEHFPLTLESARPSHTSQYLCASNRPNEKLFFGSGTQLSVL.

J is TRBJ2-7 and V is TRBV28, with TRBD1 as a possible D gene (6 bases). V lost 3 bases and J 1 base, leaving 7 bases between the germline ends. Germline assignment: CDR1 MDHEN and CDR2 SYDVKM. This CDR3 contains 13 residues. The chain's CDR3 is CASSLDSSYEQYF. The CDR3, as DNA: TGTGCCAGCAGTTTGGACAGTTCCTACGAGCAGTACTTC. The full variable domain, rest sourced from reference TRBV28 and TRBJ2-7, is DVKVTQSSRYLVKRTGEKVFLECVQDMDHENMFWYRQDPGLGLRLIYFSYDVKMKEKGDIPEGYSVSREKKERFSLILESASTNQTSMYLCASSLDSSYEQYFGPGTRLTVT.

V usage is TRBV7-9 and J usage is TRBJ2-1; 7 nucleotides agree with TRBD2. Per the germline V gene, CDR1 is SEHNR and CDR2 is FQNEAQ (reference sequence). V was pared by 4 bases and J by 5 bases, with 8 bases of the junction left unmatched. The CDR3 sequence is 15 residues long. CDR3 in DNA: TGTGCCAGCAGCTCCCTAGCGGAAAGTAACAATGAGCAGTTCTTC. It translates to CASSSLAESNNEQFF.

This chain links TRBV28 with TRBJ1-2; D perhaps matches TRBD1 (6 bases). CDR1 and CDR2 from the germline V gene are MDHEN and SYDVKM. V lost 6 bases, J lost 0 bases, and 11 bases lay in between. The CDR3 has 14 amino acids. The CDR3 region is CASSPGAANYGYTF. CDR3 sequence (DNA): TGTGCCAGCAGCCCAGGGGCAGCTAACTATGGCTACACCTTC.

The CDR3 DNA is TGTGCCAGCAGCCAAGAAGCGGGGCCCCTCCACTTT. Amino acid sequence: CASSQEAGPLHF. The chain joins TRBV3-1 (or the pseudogene TRBV3-2) to TRBJ1-6; no reliable D call. CDR1 LGHDT and CDR2 YNNKEL come from the germline V gene (reference sequence). CDR3 length: 12 residues. The ends were cut back, 0 bases at V and 13 bases at J, with 7 bases in the middle.